The clone carrying this T cell receptor beta chain was detected ten times or more. This sample stems from a study of human T cells and chemical hapten exposure. A single record per CDR3 protein comes from TCRdb applying MiXCR to the RACE reads. The repertoire consists of around 100,000 distinct CDR3 sequences, with approximately 10% occurring once and the leading ten covering roughly 3.5%. This CDR3 has 15 amino acids. Germline lookup yields CDR1 SGHRS and CDR2 YFSETQ. The V gene end was trimmed by 1 base and the J gene end by 5 bases; junction bases not matched to a gene: 6. Time point reported: patch test 1, 2 weeks after DPC sensitization. As for treatment: therapeutic diphenylcyclopropenone sensitization with weekly scalp DPC.

The clonotype originates from a woman in her thirties or forties with alopecia areata. Some clones in this sample may be carry-over from other donors' samples. V gene TRBV5-1 combines with J gene TRBJ2-1; 7 nucleotides agree with TRBD2. Source: whole blood, taken in connection with sensitization to the hapten diphenylcyclopropenone (DPC). DNA for the CDR3: TGCGCCAGCAGCTTGACGGGAGGCCGGAACAATGAGCAGTTCTTC. Translated, it gives CASSLTGGRNNEQFF.